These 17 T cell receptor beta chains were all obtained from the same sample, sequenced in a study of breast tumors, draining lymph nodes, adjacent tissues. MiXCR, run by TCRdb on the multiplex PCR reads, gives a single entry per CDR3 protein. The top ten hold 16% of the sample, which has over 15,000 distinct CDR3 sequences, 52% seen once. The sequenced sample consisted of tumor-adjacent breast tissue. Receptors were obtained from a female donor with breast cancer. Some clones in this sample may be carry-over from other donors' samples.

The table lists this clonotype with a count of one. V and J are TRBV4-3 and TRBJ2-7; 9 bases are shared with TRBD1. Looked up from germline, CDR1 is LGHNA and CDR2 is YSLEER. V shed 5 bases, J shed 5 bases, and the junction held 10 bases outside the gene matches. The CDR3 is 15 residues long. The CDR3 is CASSLATGTGNEQYF. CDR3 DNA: TGCGCCAGCAGCTTGGCCACCGGGACAGGGAACGAGCAGTACTTC.

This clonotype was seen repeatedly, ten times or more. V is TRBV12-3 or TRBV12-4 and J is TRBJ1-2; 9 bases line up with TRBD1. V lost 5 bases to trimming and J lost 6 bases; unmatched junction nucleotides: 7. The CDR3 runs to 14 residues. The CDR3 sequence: CASSNRGPIDGYTF. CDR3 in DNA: TGTGCCAGCAGTAACAGGGGGCCCATCGATGGCTACACCTTC.

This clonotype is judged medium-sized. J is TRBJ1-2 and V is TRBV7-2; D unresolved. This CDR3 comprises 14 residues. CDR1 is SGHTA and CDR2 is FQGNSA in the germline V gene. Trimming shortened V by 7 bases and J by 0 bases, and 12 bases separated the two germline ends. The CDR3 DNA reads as TGTGCCAGCACCACGGACGTACCTAACTATGGCTACACCTTC. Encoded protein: CASTTDVPNYGYTF.

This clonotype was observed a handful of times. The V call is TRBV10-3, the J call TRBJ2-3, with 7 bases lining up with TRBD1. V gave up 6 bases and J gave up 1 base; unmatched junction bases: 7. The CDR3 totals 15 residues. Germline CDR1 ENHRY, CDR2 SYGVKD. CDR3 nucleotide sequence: TGTGCCATCAGCCGACAGGGATCGGGCACAGATACGCAGTATTTT. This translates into CAISRQGSGTDTQYF.

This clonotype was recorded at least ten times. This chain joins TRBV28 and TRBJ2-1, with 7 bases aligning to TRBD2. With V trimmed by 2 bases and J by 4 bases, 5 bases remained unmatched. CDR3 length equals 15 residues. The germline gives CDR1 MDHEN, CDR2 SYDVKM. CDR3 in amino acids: CASSLGSGSYNEQFF. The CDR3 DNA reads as TGTGCCAGCAGTTTAGGTAGCGGGTCTTACAATGAGCAGTTCTTC.

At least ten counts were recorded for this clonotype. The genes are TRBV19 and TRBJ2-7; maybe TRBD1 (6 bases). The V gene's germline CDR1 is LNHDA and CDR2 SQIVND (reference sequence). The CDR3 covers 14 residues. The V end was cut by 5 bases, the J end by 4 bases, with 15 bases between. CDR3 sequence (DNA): TGTGCCAGTAGTTCCGGGACACTACTTTACGAGCAGTACTTC. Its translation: CASSSGTLLYEQYF.

CDR3 amino acids: CASSYSGQTDTQYF. The CDR3, as DNA: TGTGCCAGCAGTTACTCGGGACAAACAGATACGCAGTATTTT. The chain combines TRBV6-1 with TRBJ2-3, with D possibly matching TRBD1 (6 bases). In germline, CDR1 is MNHNS, CDR2 SASEGT. This CDR3 region has 14 residues. V lost 5 bases and J lost 3, with 12 bases in between.

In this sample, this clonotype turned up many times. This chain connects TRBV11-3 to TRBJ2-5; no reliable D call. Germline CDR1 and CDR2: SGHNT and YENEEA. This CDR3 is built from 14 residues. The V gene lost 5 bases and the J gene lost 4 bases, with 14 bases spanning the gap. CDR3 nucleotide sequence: TGTGCCAGCAGCACGTCCCCTCCGGGAGAGACCCAGTACTTC. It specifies CASSTSPPGETQYF. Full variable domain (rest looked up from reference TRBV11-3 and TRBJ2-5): EAGVVQSPRYKIIEKKQPVAFWCNPISGHNTLYWYLQNLGQGPELLIRYENEEAVDDSQLPKDRFSAERLKGVDSTLKIQPAELGDSAVYLCASSTSPPGETQYFGPGTRLLVL.

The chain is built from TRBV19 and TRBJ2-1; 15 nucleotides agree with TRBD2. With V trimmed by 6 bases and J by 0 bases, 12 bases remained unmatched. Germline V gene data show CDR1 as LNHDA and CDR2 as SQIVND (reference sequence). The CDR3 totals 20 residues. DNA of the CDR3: TGTGCCAGTAGGCCGTCCGGGACTAGCGGGAGGACAAACTCCTACAATGAGCAGTTCTTC. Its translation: CASRPSGTSGRTNSYNEQFF. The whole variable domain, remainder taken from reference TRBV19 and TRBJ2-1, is DGGITQSPKYLFRKEGQNVTLSCEQNLNHDAMYWYRQDPGQGLRLIYYSQIVNDFQKGDIAEGYSVSREKKESFPLTVTSAQKNPTAFYLCASRPSGTSGRTNSYNEQFFGPGTRLTVL.

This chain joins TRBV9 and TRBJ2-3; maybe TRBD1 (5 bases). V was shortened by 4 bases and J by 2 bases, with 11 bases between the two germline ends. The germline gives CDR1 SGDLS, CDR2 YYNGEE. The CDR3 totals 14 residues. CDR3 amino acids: CASSLGHSTDTQYF. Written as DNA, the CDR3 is TGTGCCAGCAGCTTGGGGCATTCCACAGATACGCAGTATTTT.

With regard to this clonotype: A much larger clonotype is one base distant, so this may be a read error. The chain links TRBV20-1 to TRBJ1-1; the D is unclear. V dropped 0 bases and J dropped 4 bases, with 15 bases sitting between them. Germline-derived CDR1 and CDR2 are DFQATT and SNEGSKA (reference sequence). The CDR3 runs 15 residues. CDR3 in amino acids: CSARDGRTPTTEAFF. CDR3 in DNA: TGCAGTGCTAGAGACGGACGAACGCCGACCACTGAAGCTTTCTTT.

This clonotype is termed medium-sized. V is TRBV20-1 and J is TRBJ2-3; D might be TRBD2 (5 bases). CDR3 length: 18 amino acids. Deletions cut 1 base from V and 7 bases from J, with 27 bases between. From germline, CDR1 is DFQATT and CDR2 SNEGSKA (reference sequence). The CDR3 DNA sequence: TGCAGTGCTAGAGGCTATCTCGGTGACGTGGGAGAGGGAAATACGCAGTATTTT. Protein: CSARGYLGDVGEGNTQYF.

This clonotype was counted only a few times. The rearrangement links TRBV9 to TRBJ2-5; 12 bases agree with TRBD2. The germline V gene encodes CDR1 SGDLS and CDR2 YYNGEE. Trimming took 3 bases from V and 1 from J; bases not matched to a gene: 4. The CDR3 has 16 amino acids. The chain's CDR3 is CASSGGTSGSQETQYF. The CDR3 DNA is TGTGCCAGCAGCGGTGGGACTAGCGGGTCCCAAGAGACCCAGTACTTC.

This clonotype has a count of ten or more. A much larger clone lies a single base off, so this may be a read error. The CDR3 protein is CSARPPRTTTYGYTF. As DNA, the CDR3 is TGCAGTGCTAGACCCCCCCGGACAACTACCTATGGCTACACCTTC. The chain links TRBV20-1 to TRBJ1-2; D perhaps matches TRBD1 (5 bases). Per the germline V gene, CDR1 is DFQATT and CDR2 is SNEGSKA (reference sequence). V was clipped by 2 bases and J by 4 bases, with 17 bases between them. CDR3 size: 15 residues.

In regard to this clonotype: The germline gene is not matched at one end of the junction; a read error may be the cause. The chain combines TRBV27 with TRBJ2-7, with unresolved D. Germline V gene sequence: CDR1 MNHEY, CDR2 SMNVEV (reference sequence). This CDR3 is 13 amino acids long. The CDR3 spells CASSFQSAYKQYF. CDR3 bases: TGTGCCAGCAGTTTCCAGAGCGCCTACAAGCAGTACTTC.

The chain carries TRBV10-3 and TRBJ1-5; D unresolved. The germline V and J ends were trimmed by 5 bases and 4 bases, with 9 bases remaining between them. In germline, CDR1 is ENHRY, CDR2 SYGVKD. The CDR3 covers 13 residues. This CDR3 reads CAISKDQNQPQHF. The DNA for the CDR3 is TGTGCCATCAGTAAAGACCAAAATCAGCCCCAGCATTTT.

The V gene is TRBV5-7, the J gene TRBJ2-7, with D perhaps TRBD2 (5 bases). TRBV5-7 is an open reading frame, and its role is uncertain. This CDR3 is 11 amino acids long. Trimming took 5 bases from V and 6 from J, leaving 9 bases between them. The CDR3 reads CASSPRGEQYF. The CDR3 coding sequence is TGTGCCAGCAGTCCTCGGGGCGAGCAGTACTTC.